One and the same sample provided the 10 T cell receptor beta chains below, sequenced in a study of T cell responses to AZD1222 COVID-19 vaccine. Produced via immunoSEQ multiplex PCR; TCRdb's table is partial and in-frame only. The repertoire holds over 110,000 clones, with 85% to 90% as singletons. The sample consisted of peripheral blood, taken 28 days after the second AZD1222 dose. The receptor source for this set is an adult who received the AZD1222 COVID-19 vaccine.

The chain is built from TRBV5-1 and TRBJ2-5; 8 positions match TRBD1. V lost 4 bases to trimming and J lost 1 base; unmatched junction nucleotides: 6. The CDR3 extends over 15 amino acids. Germline V CDR1 and CDR2: SGHRS, YFSETQ. CDR3 protein: CASSTGQGLQETQYF. CDR3 in DNA: TGCGCCAGCAGCACCGGACAGGGACTCCAAGAGACCCAGTACTTC.

The J gene is TRBJ1-6, the V gene TRBV5-6, with D uncertain. Germline assignment: CDR1 SGHDT and CDR2 YYEEEE. The CDR3 covers 17 residues. The ends were cut back, 2 bases at V and 5 bases at J, with 17 bases in the middle. CDR3 sequence reads: CASSLATTAFDNSPLHF. DNA of the CDR3: TGTGCCAGCAGCTTAGCCACAACAGCCTTCGATAATTCACCCCTCCACTTT.

The genes are TRBV19 and TRBJ1-2; the match to TRBD1 covers 7 bases. The CDR3 contains 17 residues. In germline, CDR1 is LNHDA, CDR2 SQIVND (reference sequence). V shed 3 bases, J shed 0 bases, and the junction held 10 bases outside the gene matches. CDR3 loop: CASSMSTGQITNYGYTF. As DNA, the CDR3 is TGTGCCAGTAGTATGTCAACGGGACAGATAACTAACTATGGCTACACCTTC. Filled out from reference TRBV19 and TRBJ1-2, the complete variable domain reads DGGITQSPKYLFRKEGQNVTLSCEQNLNHDAMYWYRQDPGQGLRLIYYSQIVNDFQKGDIAEGYSVSREKKESFPLTVTSAQKNPTAFYLCASSMSTGQITNYGYTFGSGTRLTVV.

The V call is TRBV27, the J call TRBJ1-5; no reliable D call. Germline CDR1 and CDR2: MNHEY and SMNVEV (reference sequence). There are 12 residues in the CDR3. The V and J ends lost 8 bases and 4 bases respectively, with 9 bases between them. The DNA of the CDR3 is TGTGCCAGCGGATTCCGAAATCAGCCCCAGCATTTT. Translation gives CASGFRNQPQHF.

The V call is TRBV9, the J call TRBJ2-1; D is perhaps TRBD2 (5 bases). From germline, CDR1 is SGDLS and CDR2 YYNGEE. V lost 1 base and J 8 bases, leaving 10 bases between the germline ends. The CDR3 consists of 13 residues. DNA of the CDR3: TGTGCCAGCAGCGTATTCGTGAGGGATGAGCAGTTCTTC. Its protein product is CASSVFVRDEQFF.

This chain uses TRBV5-1 with TRBJ2-3, with D hard to call. The V gene's germline CDR1 is SGHRS and CDR2 YFSETQ. The V and J ends lost 5 bases and 9 bases respectively, with 16 bases between them. The CDR3 is made up of 13 amino acids. As DNA, the CDR3 is TGCGCCAGCAGAAGTACGAACTCCCCGACGCAGTATTTT. Translation: CASRSTNSPTQYF.

The rearrangement joins TRBV6-6 to TRBJ1-5; maybe TRBD1 (5 bases). From germline, CDR1 is MNHNY and CDR2 SVGAGI (reference sequence). V was cut by 6 bases and J by 4 bases, with 13 bases left in between. This CDR3 has 14 amino acids. The CDR3 region is CASSRDPLNQPQHF. Written as DNA, the CDR3 is TGTGCCAGCAGCCGGGACCCGTTAAATCAGCCCCAGCATTTT.

The chain employs TRBV2 and TRBJ2-5, with a weak D call TRBD2 (5 bases). The CDR3 loop spans 14 amino acids. V was clipped by 6 bases and J by 5 bases, with 16 bases between them. CDR1 is SNHLY, CDR2 FYNNEI, per germline. The CDR3, as DNA: TGTGCCAGCAGGGCGGGTGAGGCGTTGGAGACCCAGTACTTC. Its translation is CASRAGEALETQYF. Full variable domain (rest looked up from reference TRBV2 and TRBJ2-5): EPEVTQTPSHQVTQMGQEVILRCVPISNHLYFYWYRQILGQKVEFLVSFYNNEISEKSEIFDDQFSVERPDGSNFTLKIRSTKLEDSAMYFCASRAGEALETQYFGPGTRLLVL.

CDR3 region: CASSRSGERYNEQFF. CDR3 coding DNA: TGTGCCAGCAGCCGGAGTGGCGAGCGATACAATGAGCAGTTCTTC. The V call is TRBV3-1 (or the pseudogene TRBV3-2), the J call TRBJ2-1; D is ambiguous. Per the germline V gene, CDR1 is LGHDT and CDR2 is YNNKEL (reference sequence). The CDR3 has 15 residues. Trimming took off 4 bases at V and 4 bases at J, with 14 bases between the two ends.

This chain uses TRBV28 with TRBJ2-5; D remains ambiguous. Germline V gene data show CDR1 as MDHEN and CDR2 as SYDVKM. Trimming cost V 8 bases and J 0 bases, with 7 bases left between them. The CDR3 extends over 12 amino acids. This chain's CDR3 is CASRVDQETQYF. CDR3 DNA: TGTGCCAGCCGAGTGGACCAAGAGACCCAGTACTTC.